Presented here are 11 T cell receptor beta chains from one specimen sequenced in a study of cytomegalovirus exposure and HLA in healthy donors. TCRdb keeps only in-frame clones here, not all; method: immunoSEQ multiplex PCR. The top ten hold just under 3% of the sample, which has about 160,000 clones, around 90% seen once. Sequencing was done on a sample of PBMCs. Receptors were obtained from a man younger than 35 in good health and CMV-seronegative.

V gene TRBV6-5 combines with J gene TRBJ1-2; D is unclear. CDR3 length equals 14 residues. The V gene's germline CDR1 is MNHEY and CDR2 SVGAGI. The V end was cut by 7 bases, the J end by 4 bases, with 16 bases between. Here the CDR3 DNA reads TGTGCCAGCACCCCATGGGAGGGCGTCTATGGCTACACCTTC. Its protein product is CASTPWEGVYGYTF.

The genes are TRBV6-5 and TRBJ1-4; D uncertain. The V end lost 0 bases, the J end lost 0 bases, and 8 bases lay between the germline ends. CDR1 and CDR2 (germline): MNHEY, SVGAGI. The CDR3 contains 16 residues. In nucleotides, the CDR3 is TGTGCCAGCAGTTACTCCACAGTCCCAACTAATGAAAAACTGTTTTTT. It encodes CASSYSTVPTNEKLFF.

The gene calls are TRBV28 and TRBJ2-7; the match to TRBD2 covers 12 bases. V lost 5 bases to trimming and J lost 2 bases; unmatched junction nucleotides: 4. From germline, CDR1 is MDHEN and CDR2 SYDVKM. This CDR3 comprises 15 residues. The CDR3 region has the DNA TGTGCCAGCAGTAACCTAGCGGGAGGGCCCTACGAGCAGTACTTC. This gives the protein CASSNLAGGPYEQYF.

The V call is TRBV6-1, the J call TRBJ2-2; 10 nucleotides align to TRBD1. Germline loops: CDR1 MNHNS, CDR2 SASEGT. V lost 8 bases to trimming and J lost 3 bases; unmatched junction nucleotides: 6. The CDR3 has 15 amino acids. The CDR3 reads CASLPGTGDTGELFF. The CDR3 DNA is TGTGCCAGCCTACCCGGGACAGGGGACACCGGGGAGCTGTTTTTT.

The chain employs TRBV4-1 and TRBJ2-7; 9 nucleotides line up with TRBD1. The germline V gene has CDR1 MGHRA and CDR2 YSYEKL. The CDR3 extends over 14 amino acids. The trim removed 6 bases at V and 5 bases at J, leaving 8 bases unmatched. The CDR3 DNA is TGCGCCAGCAGGCCTCCGGGACAGGGCCACGAGCAGTACTTC. Translation gives CASRPPGQGHEQYF.

The CDR3 coding sequence is TGTGCCAGCTCTATGGGCCCTAGCGGGAGTCTAGGGGAGCAGTACTTC. Protein product: CASSMGPSGSLGEQYF. The gene calls are TRBV28 and TRBJ2-7; TRBD2 agrees at 10 bases. Germline V gene data show CDR1 as MDHEN and CDR2 as SYDVKM. The CDR3 extends over 16 amino acids. J was trimmed by 7 bases and V by 8 bases; bases with no gene match: 17.

V gene TRBV4-2 combines with J gene TRBJ2-1; D perhaps matches TRBD2 (5 bases). Trimming took off 1 base at V and 10 bases at J, with 8 bases between the two ends. The CDR3 totals 12 residues. Germline loops: CDR1 LGHNA, CDR2 YNFKEQ. The CDR3 sequence: CASSQVGEEQFF. CDR3 DNA: TGTGCCAGCAGCCAAGTGGGAGAAGAGCAGTTCTTC.

This chain links TRBV7-2 with TRBJ1-5; TRBD1 matches 11 bases. The germline CDR1 and CDR2 sequences are SGHTA and FQGNSA. This CDR3 has 14 amino acids. Trimming at V came to 5 bases and at J to 5 bases, leaving 2 bases not matched to a gene. CDR3 sequence: CASSTGQGDQPQHF. CDR3 bases: TGTGCCAGCAGCACGGGACAGGGGGATCAGCCCCAGCATTTT.

The genes are TRBV7-2 and TRBJ2-5; 12 nucleotides match TRBD2. Germline-derived CDR1 and CDR2 are SGHTA and FQGNSA. The CDR3 is made up of 16 amino acids. V shed 5 bases and J 3 bases; nucleotides not matched to a gene: 7. CDR3 sequence reads: CASSLTRTSGKETQYF. CDR3 bases: TGTGCCAGCAGCCTGACCCGGACTAGCGGGAAAGAGACCCAGTACTTC.

This rearrangement joins TRBV2 to TRBJ1-5; D is possibly TRBD1 (5 bases). V was shortened by 4 bases and J by 1 base, with 14 bases between the two germline ends. This CDR3 spans 16 amino acids. Germline CDR1 and CDR2: SNHLY and FYNNEI. CDR3 nucleotides: TGTGCCAGCAGTGTAAACACAGGTTTCAGCAATCAGCCCCAGCATTTT. This encodes CASSVNTGFSNQPQHF.

The chain joins TRBV13 to TRBJ2-1, with D tentatively TRBD2 (7 bases). The CDR3 runs 16 residues. V lost 3 bases, J lost 1 base, and 13 bases lay in between. Germline V CDR1 and CDR2: PRHDT, FYEKMQ (reference sequence). The CDR3 region is CASSLGASGSYNEQFF. The DNA for the CDR3 is TGTGCCAGCAGCTTGGGGGCTAGCGGTTCCTACAATGAGCAGTTCTTC.